The entry below gives a single TCR beta chain sequence along with its context. Its antigen is not known. This entry belongs to a study of T-cell memory formation after mild COVID-19. General study results and limits: Pre-infection memory showed some responding clones, and this suggested that cross-reactive memory joined.

5'RACE primed at constant segments yielded TCR alpha and TCR beta cDNA libraries bearing sample barcodes and UMIs. Each CDR3 protein gets one entry after TCRdb re-called the 5' RACE reads with MiXCR. The sample shows just over 150,000 distinct CDR3 sequences, 30% to 35% of them seen only once. Sequencing input: PBMCs or a T cell subset sorted from them (not recorded which). The sequence was collected from an adult woman who had mild COVID-19 (a few samples of this study predate the infection). Cell type and time point are not known.

Written as DNA, the CDR3 is TGTGCCAGCAGCTTAGCGGGCGAAAAAGAGACCCAGTACTTC. Encoded protein: CASSLAGEKETQYF. The chain links TRBV7-6 to TRBJ2-5; D remains unclear. The germline CDR1 and CDR2 sequences are SGHVS and FNYEAQ. The length of the CDR3 is 14 residues. The ends were cut back, 0 bases at V and 3 bases at J, with 8 bases in the middle.